These 7 T cell receptor beta chains came from one sample sequenced in a study of CD8 T cells in Susac syndrome. Reverse transcription of 0.5 to 1 ug RNA used random hexamers. TCRdb reanalysed the immunoSEQ multiplex PCR reads using MiXCR and keeps one entry per CDR3 protein. Of under 200,000 distinct CDR3 sequences listed, around 94% were seen once; the top ten hold 0.14%. Sequenced: CD4+ T cells from PBMCs. The receptors originated from a human donor in good health.

This clonotype occurred once. This chain uses TRBV3-1 with TRBJ1-1; TRBD1 might be the D (5 bases). Trimming left V 4 bases short and J 0 bases short, with 12 bases between. This CDR3 is 15 amino acids long. Germline CDR1 is LGHDT and CDR2 is YNNKEL (reference sequence). The CDR3 region has the DNA TGTGCCAGCAGCCCATCGGGACGGATGAACACTGAAGCTTTCTTT. Its protein product is CASSPSGRMNTEAFF. Using reference TRBV3-1 and TRBJ1-1 for the parts outside the CDR3, the full variable domain is DTAVSQTPKYLVTQMGNDKSIKCEQNLGHDTMYWYKQDSKKFLKIMFSYNNKELIINETVPNRFSPKSPDKAHLNLHINSLELGDSAVYFCASSPSGRMNTEAFFGQGTRLTVV.

The CDR3 spells CSATPRETQYF. Written as DNA, the CDR3 is TGCAGTGCTACACCCCGAGAGACCCAGTACTTC. The chain combines TRBV20-1 with TRBJ2-5, with unresolved D. CDR1 is DFQATT and CDR2 is SNEGSKA in the germline V gene (reference sequence). V was cut by 4 bases and J by 4 bases, with 7 bases left in between. The CDR3 extends over 11 amino acids.

The chain uses TRBV13 and TRBJ2-1; perhaps D is TRBD1 or TRBD2 (6 bases each). Trimming shortened V by 3 bases and J by 8 bases, and 14 bases separated the two germline ends. Per germline, CDR1 PRHDT and CDR2 FYEKMQ (reference sequence). CDR3 length: 14 residues. In nucleotides, the CDR3 is TGTGCCAGCAGCTTGGGACTGGGGGCTTATGAGCAGTTCTTC. Amino acids: CASSLGLGAYEQFF.

The genes are TRBV20-1 and TRBJ2-3; no clear D gene. Germline assignment: CDR1 DFQATT and CDR2 SNEGSKA (reference sequence). This CDR3 contains 12 residues. Trimming removed 5 bases at V and 6 bases at J, with 12 bases between. The CDR3 region has the DNA TGCAGTGCTGGTTCCTCTAGGGATACGCAGTATTTT. This codes for CSAGSSRDTQYF.

The chain combines TRBV29-1 with TRBJ1-2, with 7 bases identical to TRBD1. J lost 8 bases, V lost 5 bases, and 8 bases had no gene match. The CDR3 is 12 residues long. CDR1 and CDR2 (germline): SQVTM, ANQGSEA. The CDR3 loop is CSVLDRAGGYTF. The CDR3 region has the DNA TGCAGCGTTCTCGACAGGGCCGGGGGCTACACCTTC. Using reference TRBV29-1 and TRBJ1-2 for the parts outside the CDR3, the full variable domain is SAVISQKPSRDICQRGTSLTIQCQVDSQVTMMFWYRQQPGQSLTLIATANQGSEATYESGFVIDKFPISRPNLTFSTLTVSNMSPEDSSIYLCSVLDRAGGYTFGSGTRLTVV.

The chain couples TRBV12-3 or TRBV12-4 to TRBJ1-4; 7 nucleotides line up with TRBD1. V dropped 6 bases and J dropped 7; count of bases not matched to a gene: 8. The CDR3 has 14 residues. The CDR3 loop is CASSLRGWGEKLFF. In DNA, the CDR3 is TGTGCCAGCAGCCTCAGGGGGTGGGGTGAAAAACTGTTTTTT.

The rearrangement uses TRBV2 and TRBJ1-1, with D possibly matching TRBD1 (6 bases). The V end lost 11 bases, the J end lost 1 base, and 17 bases lay between the germline ends. Germline CDR1 reads SNHLY; CDR2 reads FYNNEI. The CDR3 runs 14 residues. The CDR3 sequence is CAGSTGRSNTEAFF. As DNA, the CDR3 is TGTGCCGGATCAACAGGGCGATCGAACACTGAAGCTTTCTTT.